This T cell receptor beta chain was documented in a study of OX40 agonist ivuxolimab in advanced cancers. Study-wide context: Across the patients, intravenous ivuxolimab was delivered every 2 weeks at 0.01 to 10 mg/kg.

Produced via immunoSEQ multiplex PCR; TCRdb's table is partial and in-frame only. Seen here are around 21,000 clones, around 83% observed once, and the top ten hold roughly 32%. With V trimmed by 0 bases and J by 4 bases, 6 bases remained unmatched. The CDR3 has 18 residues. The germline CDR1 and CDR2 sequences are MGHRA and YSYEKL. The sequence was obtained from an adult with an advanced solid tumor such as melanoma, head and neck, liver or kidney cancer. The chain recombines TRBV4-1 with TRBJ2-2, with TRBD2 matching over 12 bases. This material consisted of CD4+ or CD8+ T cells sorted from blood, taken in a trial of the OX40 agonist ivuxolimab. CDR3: CASSQEALAGGFTGELFF. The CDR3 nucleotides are TGCGCCAGCAGCCAAGAAGCGCTAGCGGGAGGGTTCACCGGGGAGCTGTTTTTT.